A selection of T cell receptor beta chains follows, all from one sample in a study of cytomegalovirus exposure and HLA in healthy donors. Assay used: immunoSEQ multiplex PCR; TCRdb lists only in-frame clones, some missing. The sample holds approximately 140,000 clones; around 87% are singletons and the top ten take 8.5% to 9.5%. The sequenced sample was PBMCs. Receptors were obtained from a man aged 18 to 29 in good health and CMV-seropositive. Each CDR3 is given with its conserved first and last residue. D genes are given only for firm matches. Size is omitted from some rows. Given values are once, few, many or a class for expanded clones.

TRBV6-5	NA	TRBJ1-4	TRBD1	TGTGCCAGCAGGGGACAGGGGAGTAATGAAAAACTGTTTTTT	CASRGQGSNEKLFF
TRBV6-1	NA	TRBJ1-1	NA	TGTGCCACCCGCAGGACAGTATACACTGAAGCTTTCTTT	CATRRTVYTEAFF
TRBV11-3	NA	TRBJ2-1	NA	TGTGCCAGCCATAGATCATCCCTCAATGAGCAGTTCTTC	CASHRSSLNEQFF
TRBV29-1	NA	TRBJ2-1	TRBD1	TGCAGCGTAGGACAGGCCACCTACAATGAGCAGTTCTTC	CSVGQATYNEQFF
TRBV30	NA	TRBJ1-6	NA	TGTGCCTGGCGAGGTCTTGGAAATTCACCCCTCCACTTT	CAWRGLGNSPLHF
TRBV7-2	NA	TRBJ2-2	NA	TGTGCCAGCAGCTTAGGGGGACACCACACCGGGGAGCTGTTTTTT	CASSLGGHHTGELFF
TRBV19	NA	TRBJ1-2	TRBD1	TGTGCCAGTAGTCAACCGGGACAGTTATATGGCTACACCTTC	CASSQPGQLYGYTF
TRBV4-1	NA	TRBJ1-4	TRBD1	TGCGCCAGCAGCCGATACCGGGACAGCAGGGCGAAGGGTAATGAAAAACTGTTTTTT	CASSRYRDSRAKGNEKLFF
TRBV6-5	NA	TRBJ1-2	NA	TGTGCCAGCAGCCTCCAGGGGCCCCGAAACTATGGCTACACCTTC	CASSLQGPRNYGYTF
TRBV5-4	NA	TRBJ1-2	TRBD1	TGTGCCAGCAGCGCAGACCAGGGGGCCGGCTATGGCTACACCTTC	CASSADQGAGYGYTF
TRBV6-5	NA	TRBJ2-2	NA	TGTGCCAACTTACAGGGTACCGGGGAGCTGTTTTTT	CANLQGTGELFF
TRBV27	NA	TRBJ2-1	NA	TGTGCCAGCAACTCGGGAACGGACCCAGGGGACAATTACAATGAGCAGTTCTTC	CASNSGTDPGDNYNEQFF
TRBV29-1	NA	TRBJ2-7	TRBD1	TGCAGCGCTAGAACAGGGGAATACGAGCAGTACTTC	CSARTGEYEQYF
TRBV5-5	large	TRBJ2-7	NA	TGTGCCAGCAGCTTGAGGGGACTTGACTACGAGCAGTACTTC	CASSLRGLDYEQYF
TRBV30	NA	TRBJ2-6	TRBD1	TGTGCCTCTCGGACAGGCTCCGGGGCCAACGTCCTGACTTTC	CASRTGSGANVLTF
TRBV23-1	NA	TRBJ1-6	NA	TGCGCCAGCAGTCATCGTAGAGAATCACCCCTCCACTTT	CASSHRRESPLHF
TRBV6-1	few	TRBJ1-3	NA	TGTGCCAGCCGGGCACCTGGGGAGACCATATATTTT	CASRAPGETIYF
TRBV19	NA	TRBJ1-2	TRBD1	TGTGCCAGCCACACCTTTACAGGGGGTCTTAATGGCTACACCTTC	CASHTFTGGLNGYTF
TRBV7-2	NA	TRBJ1-3	NA	TGTGCCAGCAGCTTAGATGGCCGCTCTGGAAACACCATATATTTT	CASSLDGRSGNTIYF
TRBV9	NA	TRBJ2-7	TRBD2	TGTGCCAGCAGCGTATCTAGCGGAAGCTCCTACGAGCAGTACTTC	CASSVSSGSSYEQYF
TRBV7-3	NA	TRBJ2-7	TRBD1	TGTGCCAGCAGCTTAAACCAGGGGGCGAACTACGAGCAGTACTTC	CASSLNQGANYEQYF
TRBV27	NA	TRBJ1-2	NA	TGTGCCAGCAGTTTGAGGGGGTCCAATGATGGCTACACCTTC	CASSLRGSNDGYTF
TRBV7-9	NA	TRBJ1-5	NA	TGTGCCAGCAGCTCCAACCCTTATGACACCCAGAGGGGGAATCAGCCCCAGCATTTT	CASSSNPYDTQRGNQPQHF
TRBV6-6	NA	TRBJ2-6	NA	TGTGCCAGCAGTTTGACGAGGGCTGGGGCCAACGTCCTGACTTTC	CASSLTRAGANVLTF
TRBV6-1	NA	TRBJ2-7	NA	TGTGCCAGCAGTGTCGGGGGCTACGAGCAGTACTTC	CASSVGGYEQYF
TRBV11-2	NA	TRBJ1-1	TRBD1	TGTGCCAGCAGCTCCGACAGGGTCAAGAACACTGAAGCTTTCTTT	CASSSDRVKNTEAFF
TRBV5-4	NA	TRBJ1-2	TRBD1	TGTGCCAGCAGCCTTGCCGGACAGGGAGGGACGGCAGGCTACACCTTC	CASSLAGQGGTAGYTF
TRBV5-1	once	TRBJ2-6	TRBD1	TGCGCCAGCAGCTGGGGGACAGGGGTCAGCTCTGGGGCCAACGTCCTGACTTTC	CASSWGTGVSSGANVLTF
TRBV18	NA	TRBJ2-3	TRBD2	TGTGCCAGCTCACCGTCGGGAGGGCCCACAGATACGCAGTATTTT	CASSPSGGPTDTQYF
TRBV27	NA	TRBJ1-2	TRBD1	TGTGCCAGCAGTTATACCCCAGGGGGGAGAGGCTACACCTTC	CASSYTPGGRGYTF
TRBV27	NA	TRBJ2-5	TRBD2	TGTGCCAGCAGACTAAGGGCAGCGGGGGACACCCAGTACTTC	CASRLRAAGDTQYF
TRBV19	NA	TRBJ1-1	TRBD1	TGTGCCAGTACCCCGGACAGGGGGCGTACTGAAGCTTTCTTT	CASTPDRGRTEAFF
TRBV7-8	NA	TRBJ1-5	NA	TGTGCCAGCAGCTGGGGGCGTGGGATTCAGCCCCAGCATTTT	CASSWGRGIQPQHF
TRBV9	NA	TRBJ1-2	NA	TGTGCCAGCACCCTCTCCCCGTCCCAGGCCTATGGCTACACCTTC	CASTLSPSQAYGYTF
TRBV27	NA	TRBJ2-1	NA	TGTGCCAGCAGTTCCCTCGGGTGCGCCTACAATGAGCAGTTCTTC	CASSSLGCAYNEQFF
TRBV5-5	few	TRBJ2-7	NA	TGTGCCAGCAGCGTCCCCGGGGAAGGCGAGCAGTACTTC	CASSVPGEGEQYF
TRBV7-9	NA	TRBJ1-2	TRBD1	TGTGCCAGCAGCTTAGGTAGGGCAGGGGGATCGTATGGCTACACCTTC	CASSLGRAGGSYGYTF
TRBV5-1	NA	TRBJ2-7	NA	TGCGCCAGCAGCAACACAGGTCCCTACGAGCAGTACTTC	CASSNTGPYEQYF
TRBV30	NA	TRBJ1-2	NA	TGTGCCTGGAGTGTAGGGGCAGATGGCTACACCTTC	CAWSVGADGYTF
TRBV11-2	NA	TRBJ2-2	TRBD2	TGTGCCAGCAGGACTAGCGGGACGAACACCGGGGAGCTGTTTTTT	CASRTSGTNTGELFF
TRBV2	NA	TRBJ2-3	TRBD2	TGTGCCAGCATCGCGGGGGGGCGGAGCACAGATACGCAGTATTTT	CASIAGGRSTDTQYF
TRBV7-6	NA	TRBJ2-5	TRBD1	TGTGCCAGCAGCTTAGGGACAGGACTCACTCAAGAGACCCAGTACTTC	CASSLGTGLTQETQYF
TRBV7-7	NA	TRBJ1-4	NA	TGTGCTAGCAGCTTATGCCGTATGAGTACAGGGCCTAATGAAAAACTGTTTTTT	CASSLCRMSTGPNEKLFF
TRBV9	NA	TRBJ1-4	NA	TGTGCCAGCAGCGGGGAGGGTAATAATGAAAAACTGTTTTTT	CASSGEGNNEKLFF
TRBV4-2	NA	TRBJ1-2	TRBD1	TGTGCCAGCAGATCCGGGACAGACAACTATGGCTACACCTTC	CASRSGTDNYGYTF
TRBV5-4	NA	TRBJ2-5	NA	TGTGCCAGCAGGAGGGGGGAGACCCAGTACTTC	CASRRGETQYF
TRBV27	NA	TRBJ2-5	NA	TGTGCCAGCAGTTTATGGTGGGGCGGGGGCCAAACCCAAGAGACCCAGTACTTC	CASSLWWGGGQTQETQYF
TRBV6-6	NA	TRBJ1-4	TRBD1	TGTGCCAGCAGGGATGGGACAGACCGTCCTGAAAAACTGTTTTTT	CASRDGTDRPEKLFF
TRBV11-3	NA	TRBJ2-1	NA	TGTGCCAGCAGCCCCTCCTATTTTTATTGGAGCGACAATGAGCAGTTCTTC	CASSPSYFYWSDNEQFF
TRBV11-3	NA	TRBJ2-7	TRBD2	TGTGCCAGCAGCTCGCCGGGACTAGCGAGAATAGGCGAGCAGTACTTC	CASSSPGLARIGEQYF
TRBV7-9	NA	TRBJ1-2	TRBD1	TGTGCCAGCAGCCCCCAGGGGGTTTTAAACGGTGGCTACACCTTC	CASSPQGVLNGGYTF
TRBV28	NA	TRBJ1-2	NA	TGTGCCAGCAGCAAGACAGGAGTTCCTTGGGGCTACACCTTC	CASSKTGVPWGYTF
TRBV5-1	once	TRBJ2-1	TRBD2	TGCGCCAGCAGCTTCTGGACTAGCGGGAGGGCCCCCCAGGGTGAGCAGTTCTTC	CASSFWTSGRAPQGEQFF
TRBV18	NA	TRBJ1-1	NA	TGTGCCAGCTCACCACGACAGGCCCAGATGAACACTGAAGCTTTCTTT	CASSPRQAQMNTEAFF
TRBV5-5	few	TRBJ2-7	NA	TGTGCCAGCAATGGGGCCGACCCCTACGAGCAGTACTTC	CASNGADPYEQYF
TRBV19	NA	TRBJ1-4	TRBD1	TGTGCCAGTTCATTACGGACAGGGGGTGGTGAAAAACTGTTTTTT	CASSLRTGGGEKLFF
TRBV27	NA	TRBJ2-3	NA	TGTGCCAGCAGATATAGCGATCGCACAGATACGCAGTATTTT	CASRYSDRTDTQYF
TRBV10-3	NA	TRBJ2-1	NA	TGTGCCATCAGTGAGGGGGGTTGGGCGGGGAATGAGCAGTTCTTC	CAISEGGWAGNEQFF
TRBV6-1	NA	TRBJ1-1	NA	TGTGCCAGCAGTGAAGGAGGATTGGGGCGGTACACTGAAGCTTTCTTT	CASSEGGLGRYTEAFF
TRBV7-6	NA	TRBJ1-5	TRBD1	TGTGCCAGCAGCTTAAAGGGACAGCCCGGGGAGCCCCAGCATTTT	CASSLKGQPGEPQHF